This section outlines one T cell receptor beta chain sequence together with its context. Its specificity is not known. This sample is part of a study of CD8+CD57+ T cells in acquired aplastic anemia. Study in general: Sorted CD4+ and CD8+ cells gave an average of roughly 3.5 ug of DNA.

Study-wide findings and caveats: About 28 sequences, all CD8+ CDR3, were shared between patients and controls.

Patients selected for sequencing had displayed CD8+CD57+ cell expansion by flow cytometry. By the time of blood sampling, patients had still received no therapy. The template for TCR beta VDJ and CDR3 sequence profiling was genomic DNA. TCRdb redid the calling of the reads with MiXCR, one entry per CDR3 protein. The sample has approximately 470,000 distinct CDR3 sequences; around 32% are singletons. From germline, CDR1 is GTSNPN and CDR2 SVGIG (reference sequence). Trimming shortened V by 0 bases and J by 7 bases, and 10 bases separated the two germline ends. The CDR3 contains 14 residues. This clonotype was obtained from a human donor with aplastic anemia. The genes are TRBV30 and TRBJ1-6; D uncertain. The specimen sequenced was sorted CD4+, CD8+, or CD8+CD57+ T cells (not recorded which) from PBMCs. The CDR3 protein is CAWSVERMNSPLHF. The CDR3 coding sequence is TGTGCCTGGAGTGTCGAACGGATGAATTCACCCCTCCACTTT.